This TCR beta chain was recorded in a study of OX40 agonist ivuxolimab in advanced cancers. Study background: Patients received intravenous ivuxolimab every 2 weeks at 0.01 to 10 mg/kg.

Whole-study findings and limits: Specificity for antigen went undetermined in the expanded peripheral T cells. More expanded clones were seen, on average, in CD8+ T cells than in CD4+.

Details on this clone: Its specificity is unknown.

Patients were excluded for autoimmune disease history or systemic immunosuppression. Libraries were prepared by immunoSEQ multiplex PCR; TCRdb keeps only in-frame clonotypes and omits some of them. The sample yields under 50,000 clones, around 89% seen once. CDR1 is MGHDK, CDR2 SYGVNS, per germline. The V end lost 8 bases, the J end lost 0 bases, and 10 bases lay between the germline ends. This CDR3 is 14 amino acids long. Sequences were derived from CD4+ or CD8+ T cells sorted from blood, sampled in a trial of the OX40 agonist ivuxolimab. This receptor was taken from an adult with an advanced solid tumor such as melanoma, head and neck, liver or kidney cancer. The rearrangement joins TRBV25-1 to TRBJ2-2; D not certain. The chain's CDR3 is CASLSQTNTGELFF. CDR3 nucleotide sequence: TGTGCCAGCTTAAGTCAGACGAACACCGGGGAGCTGTTTTTT.